This TCR beta chain was found in a study of cytomegalovirus exposure and HLA in healthy donors. V shed 2 bases and J shed 5 bases, with 9 bases lying between them. CDR1 and CDR2 (germline): SGHNT, YENEEA. The CDR3 is 13 amino acids. Participants comprised healthy donors of bone marrow. Both 60 Vbeta primers and 13 Jbeta primers went into the PCR. The protocol was immunoSEQ multiplex PCR, while the TCRdb copy is restricted to in-frame clones and leaves out a portion. The table shows 200,000 to 300,000 clones, with roughly 86% occurring only once. The chain is built from TRBV11-3 and TRBJ2-5; unclear D gene. This receptor was obtained from a woman in her 40s in good health and CMV-seropositive. Input material: PBMCs. CDR3 nucleotide sequence: TGTGCCAGCAGCTTATTCGCCGGGGAGACCCAGTACTTC. The encoded protein is CASSLFAGETQYF.